What follows is one T cell receptor (beta chain) and its context. This sample is drawn from a study of blood T cell repertoires in COVID-19. Only in-frame clones appear in the TCRdb table, and some are missing; sequencing was by immunoSEQ multiplex PCR. There are 100,000 to 140,000 clones in the sample; 80% to 90% occur only once, and more than 4.5% lies in the top ten. Sequencing used peripheral blood. The sequence was obtained from a man aged 40-55 years with active or convalescent COVID-19.

In nucleotides, the CDR3 is TGTGCCAGCGCTGGAGGGGCCGGGGAGCTGTTTTTT. Its translation: CASAGGAGELFF. The gene calls are TRBV28 and TRBJ2-2, with D possibly matching TRBD2 (6 bases). Per the germline V gene, CDR1 is MDHEN and CDR2 is SYDVKM. Trimming removed 8 bases from V and 6 bases from J, with 10 bases in between. The length of the CDR3 is 12 residues.